One and the same sample provided the 2 T cell receptor beta chains below, sequenced in a study of blood T cell repertoires in COVID-19. Some clones are missing from TCRdb's copy, which holds only in-frame ones; the method was immunoSEQ multiplex PCR. The sample records some 280,000 clones, roughly 90% being singletons. Sequenced material: peripheral blood. All receptors derive from a woman aged 40 to 50 who had recovered from COVID-19.

The chain links TRBV4-1 to TRBJ2-3; a possible D gene is TRBD2 (5 bases). CDR1 is MGHRA and CDR2 is YSYEKL in the germline V gene. V lost 4 bases, J lost 6 bases, and 8 bases lay in between. CDR3 length: 12 amino acids. For the CDR3, the DNA is TGCGCCAGCAGCCCCAGCGGTGATACGCAGTATTTT. It codes for CASSPSGDTQYF.

This rearrangement joins TRBV11-3 to TRBJ2-1; D is uncertain. The V end was cut by 5 bases, the J end by 5 bases, with 13 bases between. The CDR3 contains 14 residues. The germline V gene encodes CDR1 SGHNT and CDR2 YENEEA. The CDR3 is CASSPGYSDNEQFF. CDR3 nucleotide sequence: TGTGCCAGCAGCCCCGGGTATTCGGACAATGAGCAGTTCTTC.